Presented here are 18 T cell receptor beta chains from one specimen sequenced in a study of blood T cells in healthy people across ages. A second PCR, run for about 7 to 11 cycles, used a sample-barcoded 5' primer plus a J-beta primer mix. TCRdb ran MiXCR on the 5' RACE reads and lists one entry per CDR3 protein. The repertoire holds 1.5 million to 1.9 million distinct CDR3 sequences, around 40% seen once, with under 5% in the top ten. Sequenced: blood. Receptors were obtained from a woman under 30 in good health.

Notes on this clonotype: Just one base apart from a much larger clone, this may be a read error. This chain links TRBV4-3 with TRBJ2-5, with TRBD2 matching 11 bases. Germline assignment: CDR1 LGHNA and CDR2 YSLEER. The CDR3 has 17 residues. The CDR3 bases are TGCGGCAGCAGCCAAGATCCACTAGCGGGAGAAGGAAGTGAGCAGTACTTC. Translated: CGSSQDPLAGEGSEQYF.

This clonotype was found a few times. The chain recombines TRBV5-1 with TRBJ1-5; the D gene is possibly TRBD1 (6 bases). The ends were cut back, 0 bases at V and 7 bases at J, with 14 bases in the middle. Germline CDR1 reads SGHRS; CDR2 reads YFSETQ. The length of the CDR3 is 15 residues. Written as DNA, the CDR3 is TGCGCCAGCAGCTTGGAGAGCGGGGGCCGACAGCCCCAGCATTTT. Protein product: CASSLESGGRQPQHF.

V is TRBV9 and J is TRBJ2-3; 7 bases are shared with TRBD2. J gave up 2 bases and V 2 bases, and 5 bases lay outside the gene matches. In germline, CDR1 is SGDLS, CDR2 YYNGEE. This CDR3 has 15 residues. The CDR3 DNA follows: TGTGCCAGCAGCGTCCGGGGGGATTACACAGATACGCAGTATTTT. It yields the protein CASSVRGDYTDTQYF.

CDR3 in amino acids: CASSQVGVWDTEAFF. DNA of the CDR3: TGCGCCAGCAGCCAAGTAGGGGTGTGGGACACTGAAGCTTTCTTT. J is TRBJ1-1 and V is TRBV4-3; perhaps TRBD1 as D (5 bases). Trimming removed 1 base from V and 3 bases from J, with 12 bases in between. CDR3 length: 15 residues. Germline loops: CDR1 LGHNA, CDR2 YSLEER.

V gene TRBV18 combines with J gene TRBJ1-4; weak D call: TRBD1 (5 bases). Germline CDR1 reads KGHSH; CDR2 reads LQKENI. The CDR3 extends over 18 amino acids. The germline V and J ends were trimmed by 2 bases and 0 bases, with 16 bases remaining between them. The CDR3 reads CASSPNARGPTTNEKLFF. The CDR3 region has the DNA TGTGCCAGCTCACCAAATGCGAGGGGACCCACAACTAATGAAAAACTGTTTTTT.

The chain uses TRBV11-2 and TRBJ2-4; the D gene is possibly TRBD1 (6 bases). Matching the DNA end better, TRBJ2-7 makes the J call doubtful. Germline V gives CDR1 SGHAT, CDR2 FQNNGV. The CDR3 totals 12 residues. This chain's CDR3 is CASTAGVYEQYF. For the CDR3, the DNA is TGTGCCAGCACCGCAGGGGTCTACGAGCAGTACTTC.

The chain combines TRBV12-3 or TRBV12-4 with TRBJ2-1; TRBD2 matches 7 bases. Judging by the DNA end, TRBJ2-7 fits better; the J call may be wrong. The CDR3 contains 17 residues. DNA for the CDR3: TGTGCCAGCAGTCAAGCGGGGTTGGGACCTTCCTACAATGAGCAGTACTTC. Translated: CASSQAGLGPSYNEQYF.

DNA of the CDR3: TGTGCCATCAGTGAGTCGACGGCCCTGAACACTGAAGCTTTCTTT. Translation gives CAISESTALNTEAFF. This rearrangement joins TRBV10-3 to TRBJ1-1; D remains ambiguous. With 0 bases removed from V and 0 bases from J, the gap between germline ends came to 8 bases. This CDR3 has 15 amino acids. Germline CDR1 and CDR2: ENHRY and SYGVKD.

This clonotype was found a few times. The chain couples TRBV27 to TRBJ1-6; no reliable D call. CDR1 and CDR2 from the germline V gene are MNHEY and SMNVEV (reference sequence). V was shortened by 3 bases and J by 8 bases, with 8 bases between the two germline ends. CDR3 length: 13 residues. The CDR3 is CASSFGPDSPLHF. The CDR3 DNA reads as TGTGCCAGCAGTTTCGGTCCGGATTCACCCCTCCACTTT.

The chain combines TRBV27 with TRBJ2-3, with a tentative D call TRBD1 (5 bases). This CDR3 region has 16 residues. CDR1 MNHEY and CDR2 SMNVEV come from the germline V gene (reference sequence). Deletions cut 2 bases from V and 2 bases from J, with 14 bases between. CDR3 region: CASSLQGQAYTDTQYF. CDR3 sequence (DNA): TGTGCCAGCAGTTTACAGGGCCAGGCATACACAGATACGCAGTATTTT.

The chain recombines TRBV12-3 or TRBV12-4 with TRBJ2-2; no reliable D call. CDR3 length: 16 amino acids. Deletions cut 3 bases from V and 3 bases from J, with 14 bases between. Here the CDR3 DNA reads TGTGCCAGCAGTTTCCGGTACACCCGAGACACCGGGGAGCTGTTTTTT. Its protein product is CASSFRYTRDTGELFF.

The rearrangement links TRBV12-5 to TRBJ2-7; TRBD1 is a possible D gene (6 bases). The CDR3 has 14 residues. Germline V gene sequence: CDR1 LGHNT, CDR2 FRNRAP. Trimming cost V 5 bases and J 3 bases, with 14 bases left between them. CDR3 in DNA: TGTGCTAGTGGTGCCCGAGGGGGAGACTACGAGCAGTACTTC. It specifies CASGARGGDYEQYF.

This clonotype has only a few counts. The chain recombines TRBV10-3 with TRBJ1-1; D gene uncertain. V shed 0 bases and J shed 8 bases, with 16 bases lying between them. This CDR3 has 15 amino acids. Germline V lookup: CDR1 ENHRY, CDR2 SYGVKD. The CDR3 sequence: CAISESGKGFSEAFF. The CDR3 nucleotides are TGTGCCATCAGTGAGTCGGGCAAGGGCTTTTCGGAAGCTTTCTTT.

The chain is built from TRBV5-1 and TRBJ1-1; D is unclear. The V end was cut by 7 bases, the J end by 7 bases, with 17 bases between. CDR3 length equals 13 residues. The germline gives CDR1 SGHRS, CDR2 YFSETQ. The CDR3 DNA is TGCGCCAGCCTATGGGGAAAGGGAGGTGAAGCTTTCTTT. The encoded protein is CASLWGKGGEAFF.

The CDR3 DNA reads as TGTGCCAGCAGCTCGACAGGGGACCCAATTCCAGATACGCAGTATTTT. This encodes CASSSTGDPIPDTQYF. The genes are TRBV7-9 and TRBJ2-3, with TRBD1 identical over 8 bases. The junction had 10 bases not matched to a gene; V was cut back by 4 bases and J by 4 bases. CDR3 length: 16 amino acids. Germline loops: CDR1 SEHNR, CDR2 FQNEAQ (reference sequence).

This chain links TRBV20-1 with TRBJ2-5; 10 bases fit TRBD2. The CDR3 sequence is 14 residues long. Germline CDR1 reads DFQATT; CDR2 reads SNEGSKA (reference sequence). V was clipped by 3 bases and J by 11 bases; unmatched bases: 12. The CDR3 DNA reads as TGCAGTGCTAGCGGACTAGCGGAGGGGAATGAGCAGTACTTC. Encoded protein: CSASGLAEGNEQYF.

The chain combines TRBV20-1 with TRBJ2-7; D might be TRBD1 (5 bases). The ends were cut back, 0 bases at V and 7 bases at J, with 16 bases in the middle. The length of the CDR3 is 14 residues. The germline CDR1 and CDR2 sequences are DFQATT and SNEGSKA (reference sequence). Here the CDR3 DNA reads TGCAGTGCTAGAGACCTCAGGGCCTACAATGAGCAGTACTTC. Amino acid sequence: CSARDLRAYNEQYF.

The gene calls are TRBV20-1 and TRBJ2-7; unclear D gene. This CDR3 comprises 10 residues. The germline gives CDR1 DFQATT, CDR2 SNEGSKA (reference sequence). Trimming took off 5 bases at V and 2 bases at J, with 4 bases between the two ends. The chain's CDR3 is CSAVPYEQYF. CDR3 nucleotide sequence: TGCAGTGCTGTCCCCTACGAGCAGTACTTC.